This T cell receptor (beta chain) comes out of a study of blood T cells in healthy people across ages. General observations from the study: Whereas aged donors had fewer naive CD4+ cells, long-lived donors had more of them and higher diversity. Diversity estimated from one million T cells was considered an underestimate.

PCR was performed a second time for about 7 to 12 cycles using a sample-barcoded 5' primer and a J-beta primer mix. TCRdb re-called the 5' RACE reads through MiXCR, storing one row per CDR3 protein. The sample yields about 640,000 distinct CDR3 sequences, approximately 50% seen once. The donors, aged roughly 6 to 100, were healthy Caucasians from Russia. Points on this clonotype: Its cognate antigen is unknown.

Sequencing input: blood. This TCR derives from a man aged 55 to 69 in good health.

CDR3 residues: CASGPDSSYNEQFF. The CDR3 coding sequence is TGTGCTAGTGGTCCTGACAGCTCCTACAATGAGCAGTTCTTC. The V call is TRBV12-5, the J call TRBJ2-1; D perhaps matches TRBD1 (5 bases). Trimming stripped 5 bases from V and 0 bases from J, with 8 bases between. CDR3 length: 14 amino acids. Looked up from germline, CDR1 is LGHNT and CDR2 is FRNRAP. The complete variable domain, with remaining parts taken from reference TRBV12-5 and TRBJ2-1, reads DARVTQTPRHKVTEMGQEVTMRCQPILGHNTVFWYRQTMMQGLELLAYFRNRAPLDDSGMPKDRFSAEMPDATLATLKIQPSEPRDSAVYFCASGPDSSYNEQFFGPGTRLTVL.